Reported below is one T cell receptor beta chain. The record originates from a study of neurological immune-mediated disorders. Germline assignment: CDR1 MGHRA and CDR2 YSYEKL. The V end was cut by 0 bases, the J end by 10 bases, with 15 bases between. The CDR3 is 14 residues long. In each sequencing run, over 200 million TCR-beta sequences were generated from 15-18 subjects. Each CDR3 protein is one row after TCRdb ran MiXCR on the 5' RACE reads. The table includes about 50,000 distinct CDR3 sequences, over 15% detected once. V gene TRBV4-1 combines with J gene TRBJ2-5, with a weak D call TRBD2 (7 bases). The receptor was isolated from a man in his 60s in good health. Sequences were obtained from PBMCs. The CDR3 DNA follows: TGCGCCAGCAGCCAAGACCAGGGGAGGGGGAACCAGTACTTC. Translated, it gives CASSQDQGRGNQYF.